Listed here is a single T cell receptor (beta chain). The entry originates in a study of OX40 agonist ivuxolimab in advanced cancers. Study background: Prior checkpoint blockade (anti-PD-1, anti-PD-L1 or anti-CTLA-4) was permitted; over 30% had it. Partial responses occurred in three patients (one hepatocellular carcinoma, two cutaneous melanoma).

Only in-frame clones appear in the TCRdb table, and some are missing; sequencing was by immunoSEQ multiplex PCR. The sample contains some 5,100 clones, roughly nine tenths of which appear only once. The junction had 8 bases not matched to a gene; V was cut back by 5 bases and J by 3 bases. The CDR3 totals 15 residues. Looked up from germline, CDR1 is MNHEY and CDR2 is SMNVEV (reference sequence). Sequences were derived from CD4+ or CD8+ T cells sorted from blood, sampled in a trial of the OX40 agonist ivuxolimab. The genes are TRBV27 and TRBJ2-7; TRBD2 matches at 9 bases. This clonotype originated in an adult with an advanced solid tumor such as melanoma, head and neck, liver or kidney cancer. The DNA for the CDR3 is TGTGCCAGCAGTCCCGTAGCGGGAGTTAACTACGAGCAGTACTTC. This sequence encodes CASSPVAGVNYEQYF.